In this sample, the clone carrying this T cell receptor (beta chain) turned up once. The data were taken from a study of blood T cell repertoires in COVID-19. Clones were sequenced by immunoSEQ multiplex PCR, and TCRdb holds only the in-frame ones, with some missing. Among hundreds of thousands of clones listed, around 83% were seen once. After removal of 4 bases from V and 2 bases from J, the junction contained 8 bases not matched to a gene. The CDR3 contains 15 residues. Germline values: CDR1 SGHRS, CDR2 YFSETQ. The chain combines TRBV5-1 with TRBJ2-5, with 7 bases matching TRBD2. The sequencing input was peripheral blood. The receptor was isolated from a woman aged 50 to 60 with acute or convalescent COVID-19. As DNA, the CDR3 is TGCGCCAGCAGCCCGGGGGGTAGCGGGCAAGAGACCCAGTACTTC. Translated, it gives CASSPGGSGQETQYF.